This TCR beta chain was captured in a study of T cell changes during pregnancy in multiple sclerosis. This table comes from immunoSEQ multiplex PCR, and its TCRdb copy is limited to in-frame clones, with some not included. The sample contains 60,000 or so clones, about nine tenths of which appear only once. Sequencing used peripheral blood, obtained in the first trimester of pregnancy. This sequence originates from a female donor in good health, enrolled as a control in a pregnancy study.

The CDR3 here is CASSPFRQGWYGYTF. CDR3 nucleotide sequence: TGTGCCAGCAGCCCCTTTCGACAGGGGTGGTATGGCTACACCTTC. The chain recombines TRBV4-2 with TRBJ1-2; TRBD1 aligns across 8 bases. Trimming at V came to 4 bases and at J to 5 bases, leaving 9 bases not matched to a gene. CDR3 length: 15 amino acids. From germline, CDR1 is LGHNA and CDR2 YNFKEQ.